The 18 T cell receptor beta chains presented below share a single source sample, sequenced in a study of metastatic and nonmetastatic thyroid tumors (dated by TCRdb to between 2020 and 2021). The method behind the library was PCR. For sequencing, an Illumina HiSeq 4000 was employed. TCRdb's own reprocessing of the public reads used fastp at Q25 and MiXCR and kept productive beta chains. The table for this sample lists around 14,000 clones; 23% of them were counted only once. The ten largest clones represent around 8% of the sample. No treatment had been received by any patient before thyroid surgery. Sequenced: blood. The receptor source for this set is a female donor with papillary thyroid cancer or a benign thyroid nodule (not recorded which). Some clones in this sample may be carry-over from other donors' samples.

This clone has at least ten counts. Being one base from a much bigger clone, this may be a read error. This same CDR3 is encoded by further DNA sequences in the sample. The CDR3 sequence is CSMISGGATDTQYF. CDR3 nucleotides: TGCAGTATGATTAGCGGGGGAGCCACAGATACGCAGTATTTC. V is TRBV20-1 and J is TRBJ2-3; 9 bases fit TRBD2. Germline CDR1 is DFQATT and CDR2 is SNEGSKA (reference sequence). CDR3 length: 14 amino acids.

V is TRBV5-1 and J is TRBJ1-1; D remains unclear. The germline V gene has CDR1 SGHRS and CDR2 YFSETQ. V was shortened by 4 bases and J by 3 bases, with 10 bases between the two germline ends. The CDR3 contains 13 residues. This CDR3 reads CASSTDGYTEAFF. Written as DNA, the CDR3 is TGCGCCAGCAGCACCGACGGATACACTGAAGCTTTCTTT. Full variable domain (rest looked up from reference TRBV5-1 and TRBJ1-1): KAGVTQTPRYLIKTRGQQVTLSCSPISGHRSVSWYQQTPGQGLQFLFEYFSETQRNKGNFPGRFSGRQFSNSRSEMNVSTLELGDSALYLCASSTDGYTEAFFGQGTRLTVV.

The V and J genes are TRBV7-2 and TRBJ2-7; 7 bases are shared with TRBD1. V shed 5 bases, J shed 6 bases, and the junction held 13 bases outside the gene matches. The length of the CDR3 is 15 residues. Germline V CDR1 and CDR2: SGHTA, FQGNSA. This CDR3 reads CASSPIQGTGREQYF. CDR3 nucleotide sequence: TGTGCCAGCAGCCCAATACAGGGGACCGGACGCGAGCAGTACTTC.

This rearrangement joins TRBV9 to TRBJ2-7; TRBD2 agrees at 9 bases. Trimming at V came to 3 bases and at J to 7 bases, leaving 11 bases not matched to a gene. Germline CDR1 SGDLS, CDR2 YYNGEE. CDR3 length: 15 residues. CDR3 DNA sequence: TGTGCCAGCAGCGCCGACCTAGCGGGAATAGGGGAGCAGTACTTC. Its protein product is CASSADLAGIGEQYF.

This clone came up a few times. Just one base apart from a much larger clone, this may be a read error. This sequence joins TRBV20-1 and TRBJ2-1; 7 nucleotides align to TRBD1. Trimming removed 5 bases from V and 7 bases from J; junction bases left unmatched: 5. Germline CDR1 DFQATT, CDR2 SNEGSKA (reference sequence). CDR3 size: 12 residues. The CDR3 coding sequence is TGCAGTGCTTACCAGGGGGAGAATGAGCAGTTCTTC. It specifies CSAYQGENEQFF.

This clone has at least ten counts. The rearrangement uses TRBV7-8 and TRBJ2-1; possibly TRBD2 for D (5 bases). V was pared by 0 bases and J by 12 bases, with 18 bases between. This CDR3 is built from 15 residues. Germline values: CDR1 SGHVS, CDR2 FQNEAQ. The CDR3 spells CASSLAPSRRTRQFF. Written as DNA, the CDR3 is TGTGCCAGCAGCTTAGCCCCATCCCGGAGGACTCGGCAGTTCTTC.

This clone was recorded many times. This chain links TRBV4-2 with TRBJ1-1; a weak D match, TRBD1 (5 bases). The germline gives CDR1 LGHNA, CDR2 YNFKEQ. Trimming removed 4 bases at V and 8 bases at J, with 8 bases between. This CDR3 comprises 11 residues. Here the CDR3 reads CASSLDREAFF. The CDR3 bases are TGTGCCAGCAGCCTCGACAGAGAAGCTTTCTTT.

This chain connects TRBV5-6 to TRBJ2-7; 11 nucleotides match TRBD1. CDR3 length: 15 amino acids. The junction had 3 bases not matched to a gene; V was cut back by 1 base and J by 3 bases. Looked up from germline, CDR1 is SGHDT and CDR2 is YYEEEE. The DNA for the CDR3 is TGTGCCAGCAGCTTGTTCGGGACAGGGGGCTACGAGCAGTACTTC. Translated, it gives CASSLFGTGGYEQYF.

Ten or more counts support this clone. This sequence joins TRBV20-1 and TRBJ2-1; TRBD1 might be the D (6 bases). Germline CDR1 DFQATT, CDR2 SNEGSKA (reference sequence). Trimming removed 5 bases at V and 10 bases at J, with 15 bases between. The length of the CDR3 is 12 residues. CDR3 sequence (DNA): TGCAGTGCTCAGGGCCAGCAGGGGGAGCAGTTCTTC. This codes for CSAQGQQGEQFF.

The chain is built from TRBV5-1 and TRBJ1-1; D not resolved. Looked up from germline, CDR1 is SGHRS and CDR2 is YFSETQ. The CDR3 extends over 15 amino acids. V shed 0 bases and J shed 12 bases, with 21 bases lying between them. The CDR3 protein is CASSLELGTNTGSFF. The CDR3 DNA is TGCGCCAGCAGCTTGGAACTCGGCACGAACACTGGATCTTTCTTT.

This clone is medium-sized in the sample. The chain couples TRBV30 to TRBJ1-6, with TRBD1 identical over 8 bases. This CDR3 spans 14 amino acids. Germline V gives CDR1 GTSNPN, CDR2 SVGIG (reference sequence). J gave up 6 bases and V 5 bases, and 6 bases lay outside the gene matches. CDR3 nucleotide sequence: TGTGCCTGGTCCGGGACAGGTAGTAATTCACCCCTCCACTTT. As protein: CAWSGTGSNSPLHF.

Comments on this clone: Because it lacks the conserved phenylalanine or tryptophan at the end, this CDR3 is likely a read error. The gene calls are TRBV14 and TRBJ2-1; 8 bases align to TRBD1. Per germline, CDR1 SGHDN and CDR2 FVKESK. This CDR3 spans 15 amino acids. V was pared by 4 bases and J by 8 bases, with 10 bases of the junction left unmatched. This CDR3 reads CASSPPVAGGDEQFL. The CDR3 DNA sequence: TGTGCCAGCAGCCCTCCTGTGGCAGGGGGCGATGAGCAGTTCCTC.

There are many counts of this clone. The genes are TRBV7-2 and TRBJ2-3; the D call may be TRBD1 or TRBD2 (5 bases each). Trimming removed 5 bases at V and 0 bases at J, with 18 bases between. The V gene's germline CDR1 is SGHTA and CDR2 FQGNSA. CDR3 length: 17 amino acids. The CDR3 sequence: CASSVLWDATSTDTQYF. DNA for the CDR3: TGTGCCAGCAGCGTCCTTTGGGACGCAACTAGCACAGATACGCAGTATTTT.

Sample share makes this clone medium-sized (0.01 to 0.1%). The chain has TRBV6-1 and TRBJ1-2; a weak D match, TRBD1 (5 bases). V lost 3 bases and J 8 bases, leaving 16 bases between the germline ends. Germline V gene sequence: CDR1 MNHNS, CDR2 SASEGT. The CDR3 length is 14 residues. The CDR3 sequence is CASSEATALGGYTF. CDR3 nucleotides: TGTGCCAGCAGTGAGGCGACAGCCTTGGGGGGCTACACCTTC.

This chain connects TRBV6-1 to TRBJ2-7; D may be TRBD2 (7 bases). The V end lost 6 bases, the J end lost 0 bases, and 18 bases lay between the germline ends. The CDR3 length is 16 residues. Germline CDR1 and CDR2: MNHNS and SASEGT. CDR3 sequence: CASRESSGGASYEQYF. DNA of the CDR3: TGTGCCAGCAGGGAGAGCTCGGGGGGCGCCTCCTACGAGCAGTACTTC.

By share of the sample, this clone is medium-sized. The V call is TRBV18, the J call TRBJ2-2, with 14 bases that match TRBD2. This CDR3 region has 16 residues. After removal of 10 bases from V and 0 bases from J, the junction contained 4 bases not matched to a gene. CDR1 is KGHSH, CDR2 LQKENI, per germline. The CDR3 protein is CAKGTSGGPNTGELFF. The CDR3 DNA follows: TGTGCCAAGGGGACTAGCGGGGGCCCGAACACCGGGGAGCTGTTTTTT.

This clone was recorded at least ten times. The CDR3 loop reads CSQDENYNEQFF. The CDR3 bases are TGCAGTCAGGACGAAAACTACAATGAGCAGTTCTTC. The rearrangement uses TRBV20-1 and TRBJ2-1; D unresolved. The V end lost 8 bases, the J end lost 3 bases, and 11 bases lay between the germline ends. Germline V gives CDR1 DFQATT, CDR2 SNEGSKA (reference sequence). There are 12 residues in the CDR3.

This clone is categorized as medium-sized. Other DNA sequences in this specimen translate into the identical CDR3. The chain's CDR3 is CASSREVGGSYEQYF. CDR3 bases: TGTGCCAGCAGTAGAGAGGTGGGCGGGAGCTACGAGCAGTACTTC. The genes are TRBV6-1 and TRBJ2-7, with TRBD2 matching 7 bases. The germline V gene encodes CDR1 MNHNS and CDR2 SASEGT. This CDR3 has 15 amino acids. The junction had 10 bases not matched to a gene; V was cut back by 5 bases and J by 3 bases.